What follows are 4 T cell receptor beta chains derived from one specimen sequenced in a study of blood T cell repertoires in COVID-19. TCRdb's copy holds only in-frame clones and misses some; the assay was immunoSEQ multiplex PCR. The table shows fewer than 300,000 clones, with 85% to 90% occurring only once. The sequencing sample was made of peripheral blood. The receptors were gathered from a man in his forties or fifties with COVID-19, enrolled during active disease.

The CDR3 DNA sequence: TGTGCCAGCTCACCGACGGGGGACAGGGATATCGAGCAGTACTTC. This gives the protein CASSPTGDRDIEQYF. The chain uses TRBV18 and TRBJ2-7; 9 nucleotides match TRBD1. Per the germline V gene, CDR1 is KGHSH and CDR2 is LQKENI. Germline trimming cut 3 bases from V and 6 bases from J; bases unmatched to any gene: 9. The CDR3 is made up of 15 amino acids.

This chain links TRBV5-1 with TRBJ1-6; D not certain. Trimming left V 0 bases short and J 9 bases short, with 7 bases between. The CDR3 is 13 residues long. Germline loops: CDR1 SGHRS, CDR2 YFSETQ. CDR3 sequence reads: CASSLDQISPLHF. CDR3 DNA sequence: TGCGCCAGCAGCTTGGATCAGATTTCACCCCTCCACTTT.

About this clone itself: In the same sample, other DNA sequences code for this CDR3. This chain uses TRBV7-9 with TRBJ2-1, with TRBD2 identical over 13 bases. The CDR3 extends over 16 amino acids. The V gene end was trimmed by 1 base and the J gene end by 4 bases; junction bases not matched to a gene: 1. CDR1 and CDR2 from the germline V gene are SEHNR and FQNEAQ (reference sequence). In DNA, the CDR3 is TGTGCCAGCAGCTTAGGACTAGCGGGGGGATACAATGAGCAGTTCTTC. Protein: CASSLGLAGGYNEQFF.

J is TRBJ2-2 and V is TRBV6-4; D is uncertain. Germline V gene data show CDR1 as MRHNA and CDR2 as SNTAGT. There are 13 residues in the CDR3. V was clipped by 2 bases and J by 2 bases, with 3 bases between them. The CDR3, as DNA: TGTGCCAGCAGTGACCTCAACACCGGGGAGCTGTTTTTT. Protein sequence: CASSDLNTGELFF.